This TCR beta chain comes out of a study of beta chain features in type 1 diabetes. For the study at large: There were around 100,000,000 sorted cells examined across all samples.

Expressed TCRB transcripts were sequenced, since all the RNA that had been isolated was reverse transcribed. Sequencing was performed with immunoSEQ multiplex PCR; in TCRdb, only in-frame clones are kept and a portion is missing. The sample shows around 110,000 clones, about 15% of them seen only once. Each of the CD4+ naive, central memory, regulatory and stem cell-like memory populations was sorted via CD45RO/CCR7/CD25/CD127/CD95/CD27. Per germline, CDR1 LGHNA and CDR2 YNFKEQ. V lost 2 bases and J lost 0, with 3 bases in between. CDR3 length: 13 residues. Points from the study as a whole: Patients and controls would be equally affected if PCR favored shorter templates. Shorter TCRB CDR3s, moderately but significantly so, marked every one of the four CD4+ subsets in Type 1 diabetes patients.

There are a few counts of this clone. What it recognizes is unknown. The gene calls are TRBV4-2 and TRBJ2-3; no clear D gene. This sequence was found in a young man with type 1 diabetes. Material for sequencing was central memory CD4+ T cells from blood. CDR3 DNA: TGTGCCAGCAGCCAAATAAGCACAGATACGCAGTATTTT. Translated: CASSQISTDTQYF.